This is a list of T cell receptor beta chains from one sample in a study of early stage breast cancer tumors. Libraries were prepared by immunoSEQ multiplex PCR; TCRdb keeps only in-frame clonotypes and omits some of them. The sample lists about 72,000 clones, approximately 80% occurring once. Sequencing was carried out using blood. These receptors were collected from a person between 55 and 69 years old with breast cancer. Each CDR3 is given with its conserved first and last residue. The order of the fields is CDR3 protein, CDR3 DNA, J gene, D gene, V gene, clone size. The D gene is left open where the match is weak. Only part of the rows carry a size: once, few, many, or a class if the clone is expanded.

CDR3 protein: CASSIAGTKVTDTQYF
CDR3 DNA: TGTGCCAGCAGCATAGCCGGGACAAAGGTCACAGATACGCAGTATTTT
J gene: TRBJ2-3
D gene: NA
V gene: TRBV11-2
clone size: NA

CDR3 protein: CAWSVDTGAEAFF
CDR3 DNA: TGTGCCTGGAGTGTAGACACCGGGGCTGAAGCTTTCTTT
J gene: TRBJ1-1
D gene: NA
V gene: TRBV30
clone size: few

CDR3 protein: CASSVPGLEEKLFF
CDR3 DNA: TGTGCCAGTAGTGTGCCCGGTCTTGAAGAAAAACTGTTTTTT
J gene: TRBJ1-4
D gene: NA
V gene: TRBV19
clone size: few

CDR3 protein: CASSSPPRSYGYTF
CDR3 DNA: TGTGCCAGCAGTTCTCCACCCAGATCCTATGGCTACACCTTC
J gene: TRBJ1-2
D gene: NA
V gene: TRBV28
clone size: NA

CDR3 protein: CASNLFGQPQHF
CDR3 DNA: TGTGCCAGTAACTTATTCGGTCAGCCCCAGCATTTT
J gene: TRBJ1-5
D gene: NA
V gene: TRBV19
clone size: NA

CDR3 protein: CASQGGLNTDTQYF
CDR3 DNA: TGTGCCAGCCAAGGCGGCTTAAACACAGATACGCAGTATTTT
J gene: TRBJ2-3
D gene: NA
V gene: TRBV2
clone size: once

CDR3 protein: CASSVPRGYEQYF
CDR3 DNA: TGTGCCAGCAGCGTACCGCGGGGCTACGAGCAGTACTTC
J gene: TRBJ2-7
D gene: NA
V gene: TRBV5-6
clone size: NA

CDR3 protein: CASSSSGVESYEQYF
CDR3 DNA: TGCGCCAGCAGCTCTAGCGGGGTGGAATCCTACGAGCAGTACTTC
J gene: TRBJ2-7
D gene: TRBD2
V gene: TRBV5-1
clone size: NA

CDR3 protein: CASSILYQPQHF
CDR3 DNA: TGTGCCAGTAGTATCCTCTATCAGCCCCAGCATTTT
J gene: TRBJ1-5
D gene: NA
V gene: TRBV19
clone size: few

CDR3 protein: CASSYSPSTQNIQYF
CDR3 DNA: TGTGCCAGCAGTTACTCCCCCAGCACCCAAAACATTCAGTACTTC
J gene: TRBJ2-4
D gene: NA
V gene: TRBV6-5
clone size: NA

CDR3 protein: CASSGRAFPGELFF
CDR3 DNA: TGTGCCAGCAGCGGCCGGGCATTTCCCGGGGAGCTGTTTTTT
J gene: TRBJ2-2
D gene: NA
V gene: TRBV7-2
clone size: NA

CDR3 protein: CASSLAGGGGYTF
CDR3 DNA: TGTGCCAGCAGCTTGGCCGGAGGGGGTGGCTACACCTTC
J gene: TRBJ1-2
D gene: NA
V gene: TRBV7-9
clone size: few

CDR3 protein: CASTPTGYHGYTF
CDR3 DNA: TGTGCCAGCACCCCGACAGGGTACCATGGCTACACCTTC
J gene: TRBJ1-2
D gene: NA
V gene: TRBV21-1
clone size: NA

CDR3 protein: CASSPSTGYNEQFF
CDR3 DNA: TGCGCCAGCAGCCCGTCGACAGGGTACAATGAGCAGTTCTTC
J gene: TRBJ2-1
D gene: TRBD1
V gene: TRBV5-1
clone size: NA

CDR3 protein: CASSYGGEETQYF
CDR3 DNA: TGTGCCAGCAGCTACGGCGGAGAAGAGACCCAGTACTTC
J gene: TRBJ2-5
D gene: NA
V gene: TRBV7-3
clone size: NA

CDR3 protein: CAWSVKRAQYF
CDR3 DNA: TGTGCCTGGAGTGTAAAACGGGCCCAGTACTTC
J gene: TRBJ2-5
D gene: NA
V gene: TRBV30
clone size: NA

CDR3 protein: CASSSGQGNQPQHF
CDR3 DNA: TGTGCCAGCAGCTCGGGACAGGGCAATCAGCCCCAGCATTTT
J gene: TRBJ1-5
D gene: TRBD1
V gene: TRBV5-4
clone size: few

CDR3 protein: CAISESGLAGLYNEQFF
CDR3 DNA: TGTGCCATCAGTGAGTCGGGACTAGCGGGGCTTTACAATGAGCAGTTCTTC
J gene: TRBJ2-1
D gene: TRBD2
V gene: TRBV10-3
clone size: NA

CDR3 protein: CASSLQGPPHNEQFF
CDR3 DNA: TGTGCCAGCAGCTTACAGGGCCCCCCACACAATGAGCAGTTCTTC
J gene: TRBJ2-1
D gene: NA
V gene: TRBV7-3
clone size: NA

CDR3 protein: CASSLPGGATDTQYF
CDR3 DNA: TGCGCCAGCAGCCTCCCTGGGGGGGCGACAGATACGCAGTATTTT
J gene: TRBJ2-3
D gene: NA
V gene: TRBV5-1
clone size: NA

CDR3 protein: CASSIEPGTGYEQFF
CDR3 DNA: TGTGCCAGTAGTATAGAACCGGGAACGGGCTATGAGCAGTTCTTC
J gene: TRBJ2-1
D gene: NA
V gene: TRBV19
clone size: NA

CDR3 protein: CASTPGRRISSGNTIYF
CDR3 DNA: TGTGCCAGCACCCCGGGCCGGCGCATTTCCTCTGGAAACACCATATATTTT
J gene: TRBJ1-3
D gene: NA
V gene: TRBV2
clone size: NA